This record concerns one T cell receptor (beta chain) sequence. V was clipped by 6 bases and J by 1 base, with 12 bases between them. The CDR3 sequence is 14 residues long. Germline CDR1 is SNHLY and CDR2 is FYNNEI. In the authors' workflow: Researchers report that nucleated cell counts were estimated from reference gene primer amplification. Assay used: immunoSEQ multiplex PCR; TCRdb lists only in-frame clones, some missing. D and trimming were read from the DNA, whereas the V and J calls and clone size are those reported in that table. The sample lists roughly 210,000 clones; about 85% were seen once. This sample is drawn from a study of blood T cell repertoires in COVID-19. At the level of the study: The United States, Italy and Spain supplied acute and convalescent COVID-19 samples. T cells, B-cell-depleted T cells, or PBMCs supplied cDNA or gDNA.

Sequencing was carried out using peripheral blood. V is TRBV2 and J is TRBJ1-1, with D possibly being TRBD1 (5 bases). The receptor was derived from a man between 65 and 85 years old with acute or convalescent COVID-19. Written as DNA, the CDR3 is TGTGCCAGCAGGTGGAGCAGGGAGAACACTGAAGCTTTCTTT. This sequence encodes CASRWSRENTEAFF.